One and the same sample provided the 15 T cell receptor beta chains below, sequenced in a study of response to subunit inactivated influenza vaccine. MiXCR was run by TCRdb on the RT-PCR reads, yielding one entry per CDR3 protein. Of around 300,000 distinct CDR3 sequences listed, about 20% are singletons. The sample in question was PBMCs from blood, obtained approximately 22 months after vaccination. The receptors here all came from a man between 50 and 70 years old who received an inactivated influenza vaccine.

This clonotype was seen more than once but under ten times. The CDR3 DNA is TGTGCCAGCAGTTCTGGACAGGGGGCGCAGCTTTTCTTT. As protein: CASSSGQGAQLFF. The genes are TRBV6-5 and TRBJ1-1, with 11 bases lining up with TRBD1. Germline CDR1 reads MNHEY; CDR2 reads SVGAGI. V trimming: 4 bases; J trimming: 13 bases; junction bases outside the gene matches: 8. This CDR3 has 13 amino acids.

DNA for the CDR3: TGCGCCAGCAGCCGCTCGGGACTAGCGGGGCGAGCGGGCACCGGGGAGCTGTTTTTT. It yields the protein CASSRSGLAGRAGTGELFF. The J gene is TRBJ2-2, the V gene TRBV4-3; 13 bases are a match to TRBD2. The CDR3 is made up of 19 amino acids. J gave up 4 bases and V 4 bases, and 12 bases lay outside the gene matches. CDR1 is LGHNA, CDR2 YSLEER, per germline.

The table lists this clonotype with a few counts. The chain's CDR3 is CASSATTGYGYTF. CDR3 nucleotides: TGCGCCAGCAGTGCTACGACAGGTTATGGCTACACCTTC. The rearrangement joins TRBV10-1 to TRBJ1-2, with a tentative D call TRBD1 (6 bases). Trimming removed 4 bases at V and 5 bases at J, with 11 bases between. The CDR3 contains 13 residues. Per germline, CDR1 WNHNN and CDR2 SYGVQD (reference sequence).

The J gene is TRBJ2-7, the V gene TRBV20-1; 7 bases align to TRBD1. The CDR3 sequence is 13 residues long. CDR1 and CDR2 from the germline V gene are DFQATT and SNEGSKA (reference sequence). The J segment lost 6 bases and the V segment lost 4 bases, leaving 9 bases of the junction unmatched. The DNA of the CDR3 is TGCAGTGCTACGAACAGGGGCATAGGCGAGCAGTACTTC. This encodes CSATNRGIGEQYF.

This chain uses TRBV3-1 with TRBJ1-1; D gene ambiguous. Deletions cut 4 bases from V and 0 bases from J, with 12 bases between. Germline CDR1 reads LGHDT; CDR2 reads YNNKEL (reference sequence). This CDR3 comprises 15 residues. The CDR3 DNA sequence: TGTGCCAGCAGCCTCAATTCGGTGCTGAACACTGAAGCTTTCTTT. It codes for CASSLNSVLNTEAFF.

This clonotype occurred many times. The chain uses TRBV4-3 and TRBJ1-2; possibly TRBD1 for D (6 bases). The germline V gene has CDR1 LGHNA and CDR2 YSLEER. The V and J ends lost 3 bases and 2 bases respectively, with 13 bases between them. The CDR3 contains 15 residues. The CDR3 DNA is TGCGCCAGCAGCCAGGCGGGACAAAAAAACTATGGCTACACCTTC. Amino acids: CASSQAGQKNYGYTF.

The chain combines TRBV7-3 with TRBJ1-6; D is perhaps TRBD1 (5 bases). Germline-derived CDR1 and CDR2 are SGHTA and FQGTGA. The CDR3 contains 17 residues. V gave up 5 bases and J gave up 9 bases, with 23 bases separating them. Written as DNA, the CDR3 is TGTGCCAGCAGCCTCAGGGTTCGGGAGCTTATGTGTTCACCCCTCCACTTT. Translation: CASSLRVRELMCSPLHF.

Ten or more counts support this clonotype. V is TRBV12-3 or TRBV12-4 and J is TRBJ1-5; no firm D call. V was pared by 3 bases and J by 7 bases, with 10 bases between. There are 13 residues in the CDR3. The CDR3: CASSFKVGQPQHF. Here the CDR3 DNA reads TGTGCCAGCAGTTTTAAGGTGGGACAGCCCCAGCATTTT.

The V gene is TRBV24-1, the J gene TRBJ2-1; 10 bases map to TRBD1. From germline, CDR1 is KGHDR and CDR2 SFDVKD. The CDR3 contains 17 residues. The V and J ends lost 3 bases and 4 bases, in that order; junction bases with no gene match: 8. Here the CDR3 reads CATSDHGGTGVYNEQFF. CDR3 coding DNA: TGTGCCACCAGTGATCACGGAGGGACAGGGGTATACAATGAGCAGTTCTTC.

The J gene is TRBJ2-5, the V gene TRBV20-1; D might be TRBD2 (5 bases). Deletions cut 2 bases from V and 3 bases from J, with 13 bases between. Germline lookup yields CDR1 DFQATT and CDR2 SNEGSKA (reference sequence). The CDR3 consists of 14 residues. This chain's CDR3 is CSARLGSSKETQYF. The CDR3 DNA reads TGCAGTGCTAGACTAGGGAGTTCAAAAGAGACCCAGTACTTC.

V and J are TRBV3-1 and TRBJ2-7, with 7 nucleotides matching TRBD1. The V and J ends lost 2 bases and 5 bases, in that order; junction bases with no gene match: 3. The CDR3 is 13 amino acids. The germline V gene has CDR1 LGHDT and CDR2 YNNKEL (reference sequence). The CDR3 loop reads CASSQRGPDEQYF. The DNA for the CDR3 is TGTGCCAGCAGCCAAAGGGGGCCGGACGAGCAGTACTTC.

This clonotype appeared many times. The V and J genes are TRBV3-1 and TRBJ1-2, with 8 nucleotides matching TRBD1. V dropped 5 bases and J dropped 3; count of bases not matched to a gene: 8. The CDR3 loop spans 15 amino acids. The germline V gene encodes CDR1 LGHDT and CDR2 YNNKEL (reference sequence). The CDR3 DNA follows: TGTGCCAGCAGCAATCCGGGACAGGCCCACTATGGCTACACCTTC. It codes for CASSNPGQAHYGYTF. The variable domain in full, with the rest retrieved from reference TRBV3-1 and TRBJ1-2, is DTAVSQTPKYLVTQMGNDKSIKCEQNLGHDTMYWYKQDSKKFLKIMFSYNNKELIINETVPNRFSPKSPDKAHLNLHINSLELGDSAVYFCASSNPGQAHYGYTFGSGTRLTVV.

The chain joins TRBV5-1 to TRBJ1-1; D is ambiguous. Deletions cut 2 bases from V and 1 base from J, with 9 bases between. Germline CDR1 SGHRS, CDR2 YFSETQ. The CDR3 spans 14 residues. The CDR3 bases are TGCGCCAGCAGCTTCATGGCAGGGAACACTGAAGCTTTCTTT. Protein sequence: CASSFMAGNTEAFF. The variable domain in full, completed from reference TRBV5-1 and TRBJ1-1, reads KAGVTQTPRYLIKTRGQQVTLSCSPISGHRSVSWYQQTPGQGLQFLFEYFSETQRNKGNFPGRFSGRQFSNSRSEMNVSTLELGDSALYLCASSFMAGNTEAFFGQGTRLTVV.

The CDR3 loop reads CASTLDWNNEQFF. The DNA of the CDR3 is TGTGCCAGCACTCTTGACTGGAACAATGAGCAGTTCTTC. The V gene is TRBV6-1, the J gene TRBJ2-1; D not resolved. CDR3 length: 13 amino acids. Trimming cost V 7 bases and J 5 bases, with 12 bases left between them. In germline, CDR1 is MNHNS, CDR2 SASEGT.

J is TRBJ1-1 and V is TRBV29-1, with TRBD1 identical over 8 bases. Germline CDR1 SQVTM, CDR2 ANQGSEA. V shed 2 bases, J shed 4 bases, and the junction held 6 bases outside the gene matches. The CDR3 runs 14 residues. CDR3 residues: CSVEPRQGITEAFF. Written as DNA, the CDR3 is TGCAGCGTTGAACCTAGACAGGGGATCACTGAAGCTTTCTTT.